A selection of T cell receptor beta chains follows, all from one sample in a study of regulatory T cells in long-lasting Graves disease. TCRdb redid the calling of the multiplex PCR reads with MiXCR, one entry per CDR3 protein. The sample lists about 560,000 distinct CDR3 sequences; 16% were seen once. The sample was also linked to a second study, of T cells in Graves' hyperthyroidism and ophthalmopathy.

The source was peripheral blood mononuclear cells (PBMCs), collected at new diagnosis, from a patient treated with antithyroid drugs. Receptors originate from a man younger than 30 with Graves disease. CDR3s include the opening cysteine and the closing phenylalanine or tryptophan. The D gene is left open where the match is weak. Clone size, where shown, is once, few, many, or a class for clones that have expanded.

V gene: TRBV28; D gene: -; J gene: TRBJ2-6; clone size: many; CDR3 DNA: TGTGCCAGCAGTAGGAGCTTCTCTGGGGCCAACGTCCTGACTTTC; CDR3 protein: CASSRSFSGANVLTF
V gene: TRBV3-1; D gene: TRBD2; J gene: TRBJ2-3; clone size: many; CDR3 DNA: TGTGCCAGCAGCCAGCTAGCGGGAGGGGGAGATACGCAGTATTTT; CDR3 protein: CASSQLAGGGDTQYF
V gene: TRBV5-1; D gene: TRBD1; J gene: TRBJ2-7; clone size: few; CDR3 DNA: TGCGCCAGCAGCGGGACAGGGGTCTACGAGCAGTACTTC; CDR3 protein: CASSGTGVYEQYF
V gene: TRBV12-3/TRBV12-4; D gene: -; J gene: TRBJ2-2; clone size: few; CDR3 DNA: TGTGCCAGCAGGGTAGGGGCGACCGGGGAGCTGTTTTTT; CDR3 protein: CASRVGATGELFF
V gene: TRBV6-5; D gene: -; J gene: TRBJ2-7; clone size: many; CDR3 DNA: TGTGCCAGCAGTTACAGGATAAGGGGAACCTACGAGCAGTACTTC; CDR3 protein: CASSYRIRGTYEQYF
V gene: TRBV7-8; D gene: TRBD2; J gene: TRBJ2-3; clone size: many; CDR3 DNA: TGTGCCAGCAGCTCACGAGGGAGGGGTAGCACAGATACGCAGTATTTT; CDR3 protein: CASSSRGRGSTDTQYF
V gene: TRBV4-1; D gene: TRBD2; J gene: TRBJ2-1; clone size: -; CDR3 DNA: TGCGCCAGCCGGACGGCGGCGGGAGAATCCTACGAGCAGTTCTTC; CDR3 protein: CASRTAAGESYEQFF
V gene: TRBV28; D gene: -; J gene: TRBJ1-2; clone size: many; CDR3 DNA: TGTGCCAGCAGTTGGGGGGCAAGGGGCTACACCTTC; CDR3 protein: CASSWGARGYTF
V gene: TRBV7-9; D gene: -; J gene: TRBJ2-3; clone size: many; CDR3 DNA: TGTGCCAGCAGCACCAGCCGGGGAAGGGACTCAGATACGCAGTATTTT; CDR3 protein: CASSTSRGRDSDTQYF
V gene: TRBV7-8; D gene: -; J gene: TRBJ2-7; clone size: few; CDR3 DNA: TGTGCCAGCAGCTTAGTGGTGGGGACGAGTTACGAGCAGTACTTC; CDR3 protein: CASSLVVGTSYEQYF
V gene: TRBV7-2; D gene: -; J gene: TRBJ1-1; clone size: few; CDR3 DNA: TGTGCCAGCAGCAGTGGGGGGGCGCGGGTCGCTTTCTTT; CDR3 protein: CASSSGGARVAFF
V gene: TRBV7-9; D gene: TRBD1; J gene: TRBJ2-7; clone size: -; CDR3 DNA: TGTGCCAGCATCGAGGGGACAGCCGGCTACGAGCAGTACTTC; CDR3 protein: CASIEGTAGYEQYF
V gene: TRBV24-1; D gene: TRBD1; J gene: TRBJ2-1; clone size: few; CDR3 DNA: TGTGCCACCAGTGATTTTGGGACAGGGAATGAGCAGTTCTTC; CDR3 protein: CATSDFGTGNEQFF
V gene: TRBV2; D gene: -; J gene: TRBJ2-7; clone size: many; CDR3 DNA: TGTGCCAGCAGTTTCCTAGGAGCCTCCTACGAGCAGTACTTC; CDR3 protein: CASSFLGASYEQYF
V gene: TRBV20-1; D gene: -; J gene: TRBJ1-6; clone size: once; CDR3 DNA: TGCAGTGCTAGACGGGCTGGGAGGGATTCACCCCTCCACTTT; CDR3 protein: CSARRAGRDSPLHF
V gene: TRBV28; D gene: -; J gene: TRBJ1-2; clone size: -; CDR3 DNA: TGTGCCAGCGGAAGTGGCTATGGCTACACCTTC; CDR3 protein: CASGSGYGYTF
V gene: TRBV28; D gene: -; J gene: TRBJ2-7; clone size: many; CDR3 DNA: TGTGCCAGCAGTTTGCGGGGTCTATACGAGCAGTACTTC; CDR3 protein: CASSLRGLYEQYF
V gene: TRBV20-1; D gene: TRBD2; J gene: TRBJ2-7; clone size: -; CDR3 DNA: TGCAGTGCTTCTAGCGGGGAGAACTCCTACGAGCAGTACTTC; CDR3 protein: CSASSGENSYEQYF